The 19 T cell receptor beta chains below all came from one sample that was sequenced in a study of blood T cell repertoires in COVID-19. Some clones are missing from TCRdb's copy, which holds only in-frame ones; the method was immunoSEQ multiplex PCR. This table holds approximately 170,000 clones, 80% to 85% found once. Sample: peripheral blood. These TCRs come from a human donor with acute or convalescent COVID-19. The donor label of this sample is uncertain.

CDR3: CASSEGQGYSLNSPLHF. The CDR3 nucleotides read TGTGCCAGCAGTGAGGGTCAGGGCTACTCCCTTAATTCACCCCTCCACTTT. V usage is TRBV6-1 and J usage is TRBJ1-6, with D possibly matching TRBD1 (5 bases). This CDR3 region has 17 residues. V was clipped by 3 bases and J by 6 bases, with 18 bases between them. The germline V gene has CDR1 MNHNS and CDR2 SASEGT.

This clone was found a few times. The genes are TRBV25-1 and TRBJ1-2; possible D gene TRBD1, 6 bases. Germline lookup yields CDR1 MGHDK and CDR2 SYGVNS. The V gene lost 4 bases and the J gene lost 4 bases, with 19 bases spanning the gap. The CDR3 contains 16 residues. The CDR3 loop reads CASSANGQPVGYGYTF. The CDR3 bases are TGTGCCAGCAGTGCAAACGGACAGCCCGTTGGCTATGGCTACACCTTC.

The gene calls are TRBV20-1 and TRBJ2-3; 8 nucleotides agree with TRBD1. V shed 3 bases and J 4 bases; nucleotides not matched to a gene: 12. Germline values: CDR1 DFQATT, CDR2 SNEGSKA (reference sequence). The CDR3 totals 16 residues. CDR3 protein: CSASGFGQGSADTQYF. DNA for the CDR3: TGCAGTGCTAGTGGATTCGGACAGGGTAGCGCAGATACGCAGTATTTT.

DNA of the CDR3: TGTGCCAGCAGCTACCAGGGGTCTGTACCCTACGAGCAGTACTTC. Protein sequence: CASSYQGSVPYEQYF. The rearrangement links TRBV7-2 to TRBJ2-7; a weak D match, TRBD1 (6 bases). This CDR3 has 15 amino acids. CDR1 and CDR2 (germline): SGHTA, FQGNSA. V lost 4 bases, J lost 2 bases, and 15 bases lay in between.

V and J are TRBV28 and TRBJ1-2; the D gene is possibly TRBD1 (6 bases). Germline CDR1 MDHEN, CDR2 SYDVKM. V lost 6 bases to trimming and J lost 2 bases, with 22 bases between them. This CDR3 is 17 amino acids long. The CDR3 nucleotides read TGTGCCAGCAGGGCCTTTTTCGGGGACAAAAAGAACTATGGCTACACCTTC. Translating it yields CASRAFFGDKKNYGYTF.

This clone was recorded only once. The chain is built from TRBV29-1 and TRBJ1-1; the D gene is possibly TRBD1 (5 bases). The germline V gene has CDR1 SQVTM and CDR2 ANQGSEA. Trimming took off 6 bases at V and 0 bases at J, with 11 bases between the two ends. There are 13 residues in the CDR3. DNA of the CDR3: TGCAGCGTCGCGCGGGGGTTGAACACTGAAGCTTTCTTT. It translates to CSVARGLNTEAFF.

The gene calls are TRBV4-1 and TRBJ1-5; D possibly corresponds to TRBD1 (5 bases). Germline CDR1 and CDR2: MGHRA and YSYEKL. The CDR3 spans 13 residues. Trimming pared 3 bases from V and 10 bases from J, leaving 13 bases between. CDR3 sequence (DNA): TGCGCCAGCAGCCAGGACGGCACAGGACCCCAGCATTTT. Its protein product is CASSQDGTGPQHF.

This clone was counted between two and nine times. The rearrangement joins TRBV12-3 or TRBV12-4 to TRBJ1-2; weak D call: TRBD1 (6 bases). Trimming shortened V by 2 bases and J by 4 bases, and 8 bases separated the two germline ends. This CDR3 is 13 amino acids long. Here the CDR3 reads CASSLSDSYGYTF. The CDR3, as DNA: TGTGCCAGCAGTTTATCGGACAGCTATGGCTACACCTTC.

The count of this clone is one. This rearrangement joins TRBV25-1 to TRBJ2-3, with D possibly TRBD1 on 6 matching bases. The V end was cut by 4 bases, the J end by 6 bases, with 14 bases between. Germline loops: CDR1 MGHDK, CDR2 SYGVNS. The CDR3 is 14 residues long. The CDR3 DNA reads TGTGCCAGCAGTGGACACAGGGATGGCGATACGCAGTATTTT. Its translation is CASSGHRDGDTQYF.

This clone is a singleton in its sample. The CDR3 loop reads CASSLDHSDTQYF. In DNA, the CDR3 is TGCGCCAGCAGCTTGGATCATTCAGATACGCAGTATTTT. The chain couples TRBV5-1 to TRBJ2-3, with D uncertain. V lost 0 bases, J lost 4 bases, and 6 bases lay in between. Germline loops: CDR1 SGHRS, CDR2 YFSETQ. The CDR3 totals 13 residues.

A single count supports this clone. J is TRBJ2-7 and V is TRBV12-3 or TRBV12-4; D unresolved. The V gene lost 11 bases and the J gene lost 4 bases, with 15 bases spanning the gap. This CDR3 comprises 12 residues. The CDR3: CASQENAYEQYF. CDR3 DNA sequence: TGTGCCTCTCAGGAAAATGCGTACGAGCAGTACTTC.

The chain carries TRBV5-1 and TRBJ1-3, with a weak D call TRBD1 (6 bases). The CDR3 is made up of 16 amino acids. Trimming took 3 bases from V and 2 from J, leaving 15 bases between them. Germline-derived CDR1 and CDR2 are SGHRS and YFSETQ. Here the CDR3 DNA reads TGCGCCAGCAGCTACTCGACAGGAGACACTGGAAACACCATATATTTT. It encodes CASSYSTGDTGNTIYF.

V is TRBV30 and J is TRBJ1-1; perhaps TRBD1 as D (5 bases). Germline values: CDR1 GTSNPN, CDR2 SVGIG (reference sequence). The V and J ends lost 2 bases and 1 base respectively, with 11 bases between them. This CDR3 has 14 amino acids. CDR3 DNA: TGTGCCTGGAGTTTGTACGGGGGGAACACTGAAGCTTTCTTT. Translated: CAWSLYGGNTEAFF.

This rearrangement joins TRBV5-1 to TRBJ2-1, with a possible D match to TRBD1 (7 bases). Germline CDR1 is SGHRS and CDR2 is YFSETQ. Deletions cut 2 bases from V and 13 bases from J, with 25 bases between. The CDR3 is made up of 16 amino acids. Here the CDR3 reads CASSLPKAAQGGPQFF. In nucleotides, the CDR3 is TGCGCCAGCAGCTTACCTAAAGCTGCCCAGGGGGGCCCACAGTTCTTC. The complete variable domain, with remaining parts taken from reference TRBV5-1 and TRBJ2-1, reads KAGVTQTPRYLIKTRGQQVTLSCSPISGHRSVSWYQQTPGQGLQFLFEYFSETQRNKGNFPGRFSGRQFSNSRSEMNVSTLELGDSALYLCASSLPKAAQGGPQFFGPGTRLTVL.

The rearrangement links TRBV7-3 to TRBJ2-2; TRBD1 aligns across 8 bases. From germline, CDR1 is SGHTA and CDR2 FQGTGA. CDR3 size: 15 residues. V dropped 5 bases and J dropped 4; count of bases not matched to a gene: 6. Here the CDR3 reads CASSRQGRSTGELFF. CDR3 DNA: TGTGCCAGCAGCCGACAGGGGAGGTCCACCGGGGAGCTGTTTTTT.

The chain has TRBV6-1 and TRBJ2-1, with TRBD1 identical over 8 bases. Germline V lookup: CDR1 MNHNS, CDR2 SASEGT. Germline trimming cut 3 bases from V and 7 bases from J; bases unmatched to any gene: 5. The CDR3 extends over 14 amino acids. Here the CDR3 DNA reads TGTGCCAGCAGTGACCAGGGGGCATGGAATGAGCAGTTCTTC. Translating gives CASSDQGAWNEQFF.

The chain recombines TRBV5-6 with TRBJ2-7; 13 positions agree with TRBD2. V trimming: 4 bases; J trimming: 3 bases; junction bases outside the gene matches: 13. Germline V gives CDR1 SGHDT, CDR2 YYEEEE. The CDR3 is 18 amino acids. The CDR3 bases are TGTGCCAGCAGCATGGGACTAGCGGGGATCAGGGGGGACTACGAGCAGTACTTC. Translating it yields CASSMGLAGIRGDYEQYF.

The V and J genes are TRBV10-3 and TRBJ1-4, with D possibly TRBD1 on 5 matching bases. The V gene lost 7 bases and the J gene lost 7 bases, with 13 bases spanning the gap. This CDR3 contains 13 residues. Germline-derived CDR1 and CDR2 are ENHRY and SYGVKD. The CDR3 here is CAIKGPESEKLFF. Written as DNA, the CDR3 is TGTGCCATCAAGGGGCCAGAGAGTGAAAAACTGTTTTTT.

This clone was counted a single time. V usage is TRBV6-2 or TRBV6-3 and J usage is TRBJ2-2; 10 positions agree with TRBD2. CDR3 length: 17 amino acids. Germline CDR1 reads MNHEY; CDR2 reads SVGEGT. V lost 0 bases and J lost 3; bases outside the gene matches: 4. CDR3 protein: CASSYSKRGGYTGELFF. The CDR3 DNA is TGTGCCAGCAGTTACTCGAAGCGGGGGGGCTACACCGGGGAGCTGTTTTTT.